This T cell receptor (beta chain) was captured in a study of radiation and T cells in renal cell carcinoma. Points from the study as a whole: Top tumor clonotypes rose in blood 2 weeks post-radiation, then contracted.

Here immunoSEQ multiplex PCR was the method, and the copy in TCRdb shows in-frame clones only, minus some. The sample yields tens of thousands of clones, roughly nine tenths seen once. Germline values: CDR1 SGHRS, CDR2 YFSETQ. The CDR3 sequence is 14 residues long. Trimming shortened V by 0 bases and J by 6 bases, and 11 bases separated the two germline ends. To note about this clone: Its antigen is undetermined.

Indicated time point: blood 4 weeks post-SBRT, at nephrectomy. The treatment denotes: 15 Gy SBRT to primary tumor, nephrectomy 4 weeks later. Nephrectomy followed 15 Gy stereotactic body radiation by 4 weeks. Blood was sampled at baseline, 2 weeks and 4 weeks after SBRT. The J gene is TRBJ2-3, the V gene TRBV5-1; D unclear. The sequencing used blood, collected from a patient whose treatment included radiotherapy and nephrectomy. The receptor comes from a woman in her seventies with renal cell carcinoma. The CDR3 protein is CASSLGPQADTQYF. The CDR3 region has the DNA TGCGCCAGCAGCTTGGGCCCTCAGGCGGATACGCAGTATTTT.